The 27 T cell receptor beta chains presented below share a single source sample, sequenced in a study of blood T cell repertoires in COVID-19. Produced via immunoSEQ multiplex PCR; TCRdb's table is partial and in-frame only. The sample contains about 210,000 clones, over 70% of which appear only once. Specimen: peripheral blood. The receptor source for this set is a woman between 50 and 59 years old with acute or convalescent COVID-19.

In DNA, the CDR3 is TGTGCCAGCAGCTTAAGGAGGACTAGTAACACCGGGGAGCTGTTTTTT. Translating it yields CASSLRRTSNTGELFF. The chain is built from TRBV7-3 and TRBJ2-2; 7 bases line up with TRBD2. The CDR3 has 16 residues. Germline-derived CDR1 and CDR2 are SGHTA and FQGTGA. With V trimmed by 1 base and J by 2 bases, 4 bases remained unmatched.

DNA for the CDR3: TGTGCCTGCAAAGCTCGGGACAGGGCCCCCAACACTGAAGCTTTCTTT. Protein sequence: CACKARDRAPNTEAFF. This chain connects TRBV30 to TRBJ1-1, with TRBD1 matching 9 bases. V gave up 6 bases and J gave up 2 bases; unmatched junction bases: 13. CDR1 is GTSNPN and CDR2 is SVGIG in the germline V gene (reference sequence). The CDR3 loop spans 16 amino acids.

The CDR3 nucleotides are TGCGCCAGCAGTGTTACAGGGGAAGGCGAGCAGTACTTC. This sequence encodes CASSVTGEGEQYF. The chain uses TRBV10-1 and TRBJ2-7, with 7 bases fitting TRBD1. The V and J ends lost 4 bases and 6 bases, in that order; junction bases with no gene match: 6. From germline, CDR1 is WNHNN and CDR2 SYGVQD (reference sequence). This CDR3 contains 13 residues.

The chain joins TRBV18 to TRBJ2-1; D unresolved. Per the germline V gene, CDR1 is KGHSH and CDR2 is LQKENI. This CDR3 comprises 13 residues. Trimming pared 5 bases from V and 12 bases from J, leaving 17 bases between. CDR3 coding DNA: TGTGCCAGCTCAGAGGCACTGGCATATGGGCAGTTCTTC. It encodes CASSEALAYGQFF.

This clone has only one observation. The V call is TRBV28, the J call TRBJ1-2; D call uncertain. V lost 4 bases, J lost 2 bases, and 14 bases lay in between. Per the germline V gene, CDR1 is MDHEN and CDR2 is SYDVKM. CDR3 length: 15 residues. This chain's CDR3 is CASSSLGLFNYGYTF. In DNA form, the CDR3 reads TGTGCCAGCAGTTCCCTCGGACTCTTCAACTATGGCTACACCTTC.

The chain is built from TRBV28 and TRBJ2-7; no clear D. The CDR3 covers 13 residues. V lost 5 bases, J lost 2 bases, and 10 bases lay in between. Germline CDR1 MDHEN, CDR2 SYDVKM. CDR3 sequence reads: CASSPPAAYEQYF. The CDR3 DNA follows: TGTGCCAGCAGTCCCCCCGCGGCCTACGAGCAGTACTTC. Drawing the rest from reference TRBV28 and TRBJ2-7, the complete variable domain is DVKVTQSSRYLVKRTGEKVFLECVQDMDHENMFWYRQDPGLGLRLIYFSYDVKMKEKGDIPEGYSVSREKKERFSLILESASTNQTSMYLCASSPPAAYEQYFGPGTRLTVT.

The chain carries TRBV5-1 and TRBJ2-7; unclear D gene. Germline V lookup: CDR1 SGHRS, CDR2 YFSETQ. V was clipped by 1 base and J by 3 bases, with 8 bases between them. The CDR3 has 13 residues. The CDR3 bases are TGCGCCAGCAGCTTGCGCGATTACTACGAGCAGTACTTC. This encodes CASSLRDYYEQYF.

This rearrangement joins TRBV24-1 to TRBJ1-1, with D possibly TRBD1 on 6 matching bases. In germline, CDR1 is KGHDR, CDR2 SFDVKD. With 5 bases removed from V and 1 base from J, the gap between germline ends came to 16 bases. The CDR3 spans 16 residues. In nucleotides, the CDR3 is TGTGCCACCAGTGGGGGAAGCCGGACAGAGAACACTGAAGCTTTCTTT. It specifies CATSGGSRTENTEAFF.

V usage is TRBV3-1 (or the pseudogene TRBV3-2) and J usage is TRBJ2-3, with 12 bases aligning to TRBD2. The length of the CDR3 is 18 residues. Germline CDR1 is LGHDT and CDR2 is YNNKEL (reference sequence). The V gene end was trimmed by 3 bases and the J gene end by 5 bases; junction bases not matched to a gene: 12. The CDR3 is CASSHRTSGAQRGDTQYF. CDR3 nucleotide sequence: TGTGCCAGCAGCCATAGGACTAGCGGGGCCCAAAGGGGAGATACGCAGTATTTT.

V is TRBV5-4 and J is TRBJ2-7; 8 positions agree with TRBD2. Trimming cost V 4 bases and J 5 bases; bases outside gene matches: 5. CDR1 and CDR2 (germline): SGHNT, YYREEE (reference sequence). The CDR3 length is 13 residues. This CDR3 reads CASSPAGVDEQYF. CDR3 bases: TGTGCCAGCAGCCCAGCGGGAGTAGACGAGCAGTACTTC. The variable domain in full, with the rest retrieved from reference TRBV5-4 and TRBJ2-7, is ETGVTQSPTHLIKTRGQQVTLRCSSQSGHNTVSWYQQALGQGPQFIFQYYREEENGRGNFPPRFSGLQFPNYSSELNVNALELDDSALYLCASSPAGVDEQYFGPGTRLTVT.

The chain employs TRBV7-2 and TRBJ2-7; 11 bases align to TRBD2. The V and J ends lost 5 bases and 6 bases, in that order; junction bases with no gene match: 6. Germline CDR1 reads SGHTA; CDR2 reads FQGNSA. There are 14 residues in the CDR3. CDR3 sequence reads: CASSLTSGSGEQYF. The CDR3 DNA follows: TGTGCCAGCAGCCTTACTAGCGGGAGTGGCGAGCAGTACTTC.

The rearrangement joins TRBV7-2 to TRBJ1-5; weak D call: TRBD1 (5 bases). The CDR3 is made up of 16 amino acids. Germline values: CDR1 SGHTA, CDR2 FQGNSA. V shed 2 bases and J shed 2 bases, with 13 bases lying between them. The CDR3 region is CASSLSGGMGNQPQHF. The CDR3 region has the DNA TGTGCCAGCAGCTTAAGCGGGGGGATGGGCAATCAGCCCCAGCATTTT.

The V and J genes are TRBV19 and TRBJ2-2; 11 bases are a match to TRBD2. Germline V gene data show CDR1 as LNHDA and CDR2 as SQIVND (reference sequence). V lost 3 bases to trimming and J lost 2 bases; unmatched junction nucleotides: 20. The CDR3 runs 22 residues. The CDR3 DNA reads as TGTGCCAGTAGTATCCCCCGTCCAGGGGGCTCTAGCGGGAGGCGCAACACCGGGGAGCTGTTTTTT. This sequence encodes CASSIPRPGGSSGRRNTGELFF.

V is TRBV5-1 and J is TRBJ2-7, with 7 positions matching TRBD2. Germline CDR1 reads SGHRS; CDR2 reads YFSETQ. V shed 0 bases and J 2 bases; nucleotides not matched to a gene: 2. The CDR3 loop spans 14 amino acids. The CDR3 bases are TGCGCCAGCAGCTTGGCTAGCGGAGCCTACGAGCAGTACTTC. It yields the protein CASSLASGAYEQYF.

Only a few counts were recorded for this clone. V usage is TRBV9 and J usage is TRBJ2-7; 10 bases are shared with TRBD2. V lost 4 bases, J lost 2 bases, and 6 bases stayed unmatched. The V gene's germline CDR1 is SGDLS and CDR2 YYNGEE. This CDR3 has 15 amino acids. CDR3 coding DNA: TGTGCCAGCAGCATTTTAAGCGGGAGGGCCTACGAGCAGTACTTC. Amino acids: CASSILSGRAYEQYF.

This clone was found a few times. The chain links TRBV14 to TRBJ1-1; D ambiguous. V dropped 7 bases and J dropped 4 bases, with 22 bases sitting between them. Per germline, CDR1 SGHDN and CDR2 FVKESK. This CDR3 has 16 residues. This chain's CDR3 is CASTPRGKGSTTEAFF. The DNA for the CDR3 is TGTGCCAGCACCCCCCGCGGGAAAGGGAGTACCACTGAAGCTTTCTTT. The full variable domain, its missing parts supplied by reference TRBV14 and TRBJ1-1, is EAGVTQFPSHSVIEKGQTVTLRCDPISGHDNLYWYRRVMGKEIKFLLHFVKESKQDESGMPNNRFLAERTGGTYSTLKVQPAELEDSGVYFCASTPRGKGSTTEAFFGQGTRLTVV.

The rearrangement links TRBV6-6 to TRBJ2-7; tentatively, D is TRBD1 (5 bases). Germline loops: CDR1 MNHNY, CDR2 SVGAGI (reference sequence). V lost 5 bases to trimming and J lost 0 bases, with 20 bases between them. The CDR3 consists of 17 residues. This CDR3 reads CASSPRPRQGLSYEQYF. The CDR3, as DNA: TGTGCCAGCAGTCCGAGGCCCAGGCAGGGCCTCTCCTACGAGCAGTACTTC.

This clone occurred once. The V and J genes are TRBV7-2 and TRBJ2-1; 10 nucleotides align to TRBD1. This CDR3 contains 14 residues. Germline assignment: CDR1 SGHTA and CDR2 FQGNSA. J lost 6 bases, V lost 1 base, and 0 bases had no gene match. DNA for the CDR3: TGTGCCAGCAGCTTAGGGACAGGGGGCAATGAGCAGTTCTTC. The encoded protein is CASSLGTGGNEQFF.

The gene calls are TRBV9 and TRBJ1-2; possibly TRBD1 for D (5 bases). The ends were cut back, 3 bases at V and 5 bases at J, with 14 bases in the middle. Germline V CDR1 and CDR2: SGDLS, YYNGEE. The CDR3 has 14 residues. The CDR3 spells CASSAIGERYGYTF. The CDR3 region has the DNA TGTGCCAGCAGCGCCATAGGGGAAAGGTATGGCTACACCTTC.

The chain is built from TRBV2 and TRBJ2-7, with 10 bases lining up with TRBD2. The CDR3 runs 14 residues. V gave up 5 bases and J gave up 6 bases; unmatched junction bases: 7. Germline-derived CDR1 and CDR2 are SNHLY and FYNNEI. The CDR3 DNA reads TGTGCCAGCAGTACCGGGACTAGCGATTTCGAGCAGTACTTC. As protein: CASSTGTSDFEQYF.

The V call is TRBV10-1, the J call TRBJ2-3; 9 bases match TRBD1. Unmatched junction bases numbered 5, after V lost 4 bases and J lost 0 bases. The CDR3 contains 16 residues. Per the germline V gene, CDR1 is WNHNN and CDR2 is SYGVQD (reference sequence). Here the CDR3 DNA reads TGCGCCAGCAGTGGGGGACAGGGTGGGAGCACAGATACGCAGTATTTT. It translates to CASSGGQGGSTDTQYF.

This clone was detected only a few times. The CDR3 coding sequence is TGTGCCAGCAGAGAAACCGGGACAGGGGGCTCCTACGAGCAGTACTTC. This codes for CASRETGTGGSYEQYF. J is TRBJ2-7 and V is TRBV28, with TRBD1 matching 11 bases. CDR1 is MDHEN, CDR2 SYDVKM, per germline. V dropped 6 bases and J dropped 0; count of bases not matched to a gene: 7. There are 16 residues in the CDR3.

The chain employs TRBV7-3 and TRBJ2-1; TRBD2 matches 7 bases. There are 15 residues in the CDR3. Germline lookup yields CDR1 SGHTA and CDR2 FQGTGA. V shed 3 bases and J 4 bases; nucleotides not matched to a gene: 6. The CDR3 region has the DNA TGTGCCAGCAGCTTTACCAGCGGGAATTACAATGAGCAGTTCTTC. Its protein product is CASSFTSGNYNEQFF.

This sequence joins TRBV27 and TRBJ1-1; 8 bases line up with TRBD1. This CDR3 region has 17 residues. Germline CDR1 MNHEY, CDR2 SMNVEV (reference sequence). The junction had 16 bases not matched to a gene; V was cut back by 8 bases and J by 2 bases. The CDR3 reads CASRRGQGAYPNTEAFF. DNA for the CDR3: TGTGCCAGCCGGAGAGGGCAGGGGGCCTATCCTAACACTGAAGCTTTCTTT.

V gene TRBV28 combines with J gene TRBJ1-2; possible D gene TRBD1, 6 bases. The V gene's germline CDR1 is MDHEN and CDR2 SYDVKM. V shed 6 bases and J shed 6 bases, with 14 bases lying between them. This CDR3 contains 13 residues. CDR3 protein: CASSSGVGDGYTF. DNA of the CDR3: TGTGCCAGCAGCTCAGGGGTTGGGGATGGCTACACCTTC.

This clone appeared once. The chain has TRBV19 and TRBJ2-7; TRBD2 matches 7 bases. Trimming at V came to 3 bases and at J to 0 bases, leaving 5 bases not matched to a gene. The CDR3 loop spans 15 amino acids. CDR1 and CDR2 from the germline V gene are LNHDA and SQIVND (reference sequence). The CDR3 here is CASSIASGSSYEQYF. CDR3 DNA: TGTGCCAGTAGTATTGCTAGCGGCAGCTCCTACGAGCAGTACTTC.

Here the CDR3 reads CATGSMGGTGELFF. CDR3 bases: TGTGCCACCGGGTCGATGGGGGGCACCGGGGAGCTGTTTTTT. The chain combines TRBV24-1 with TRBJ2-2, with D perhaps matching TRBD2 (6 bases). Trimming left V 9 bases short and J 4 bases short, with 14 bases between. The CDR3 has 14 amino acids. Germline V CDR1 and CDR2: KGHDR, SFDVKD.